This T cell receptor beta chain was identified in a study of cytomegalovirus exposure and HLA in healthy donors (dated by TCRdb to about 2017). Study-wide context: An earlier analysis of more than 550 of the donors reported 250 to 350 Gb of sequence data and 90 million to 120 million unique TCR beta sequences obtained from roughly 180 million T cells. An early release that covered fewer than 750 HLA-typed donors contained approximately 300 gigabases of sequencing data and 85 million to 100 million unique TCR sequences. Of the approximately 400 genotyped donors, 65% to 90% fell in the genetic ancestry cluster associated with self-reported Caucasian donors. The study was designed to test whether signatures of past pathogen exposure could be identified by cataloging public T cell receptors. The study used immunosequencing to profile the T cell repertoires of hundreds of subjects and linked those repertoires to cytomegalovirus serostatus. Along with the approximately 600-subject first cohort, a separate validation cohort of over 90 different subjects was used. To predict cytomegalovirus infection status, the study combined high-throughput TCR immunosequencing, statistical association of individual TCRs with disease status, and machine learning. To study patterns of TCR occurrence, a later analysis re-analyzed previously published TCR beta repertoires from around 670 donors and added high-resolution HLA genotyping. In the later analysis, no new phenotypic data were used to find candidate immune exposures; instead, reliance was placed on TCR beta sequences and their occurrence across donors. To decide whether each TCR beta V gene segment behaved as functional or pseudogenic, an earlier analysis of some 600 of the donors relied on high-throughput TCR beta sequencing. Alongside the repertoire data, information on donor age, sex, ethnicity and CMV serostatus was compiled. A later genetic analysis took genome-wide SNP genotypes for about three fifths of the 666 donors and used that subset as a discovery cohort. All discovery cohort repertoires had been generated using a single sequencing platform. Class I and class II HLA loci were covered by the typing at four-digit resolution. Typing coverage varied by locus: roughly 629-630 donors for A, B, C, DRB1 and DQB1; 522 for DQA1; about 600 for DPA1; fewer than 480 for DPB1. A handful of DR-DQ haplotypes were treated as single units for association and clustering because of strong linkage in the cohort. On average, roughly 240,000 unique TCR beta nucleotide sequences were sequenced per donor among 398 genotyped donors of the cohort, with 15% to 20% of those sequences being non-productive. Beyond this particular receptor, the publication reports: In a later analysis, TCR association rates were found to vary across HLA loci, with the most associated TCRs seen for DRB1 alleles and the fewest for HLA-C alleles. For the cohort, immune exposure information was limited to CMV serostatus. In vitro tests confirmed that a few of the cytomegalovirus-associated TCR beta chains recognize cytomegalovirus antigens. Because some donors lacked HLA typing at each locus, the association tests relied only on the typed subset. A further reported finding was that TCR beta sequences accurately predicted the HLA-A and HLA-B alleles for most subjects in the first cohort. In both the original and validation cohorts, the classifier was reported to diagnose cytomegalovirus status with high specificity and sensitivity. A total of 164 TCR beta chains were listed by the study as associated with cytomegalovirus. Most CMV-associated TCR beta chains appeared to be HLA-restricted in a later analysis, and the HLA associations seemed to be driven largely by CMV exposure. In a later analysis, several top co-occurrence clusters were reported to appear linked to parvovirus B19, influenza, CMV and Epstein-Barr virus. Sequencing depth was assumed to be roughly uniform across donors in the presence/absence analyses, though that assumption may not hold. A later genetic analysis associated a missense DCLRE1C variant with V-gene and J-gene trimming of TCR beta chains, and an independent cohort replicated the association. The cohort was sequenced for TCR beta chains only, and without alpha or paired-chain data the features that could be detected were limited. Compared with the approximately 720-donor mean, donors in an Asian-associated ancestry cluster had fewer N-insertions in productive TCRs, according to a later genetic analysis. Specific HLA alleles were associated with roughly 16,000 TCR beta sequences at a false discovery rate of 0.05 in a later analysis. Linkage disequilibrium might explain the correlated functional status among segregating V segments, but an unknown experimental factor could not be excluded. Assigning TCR associations to individual alleles was difficult when HLA alleles, especially DR and DQ, strongly co-occurred. The earlier analysis of a few hundred of the donors excluded around 17 rarely observed V segments, including chromosome 9 orphons, because counts were too low. A later analysis found that HLA-associated TCR beta chains were more clonally expanded and had lower generation probabilities than equally common non-associated chains. Across donors, most TCR sequences were observed very rarely, whereas some public TCRs were present in many individuals. The authors suggested that the approach could potentially be extended to other disease states and immunological phenotypes. Because the 87-base-pair reads could not distinguish some IMGT-functional V segments, including TRBV6-2 and TRBV6-3, those segments were excluded. A group of highly shared sequence variants was considered likely to be a technical artifact of the sequencing pipeline. In an earlier analysis of approximately 590 of the donors, most TCR beta V segments were observed in productive rearrangements about 87% or about 30% of the time, broadly matching IMGT annotations.

The cohort consisted of approximately 690 healthy bone marrow donors. At the time of sampling, every cohort member was nominally healthy, though immune exposures that went unrecorded were likely present. The donor tested CMV seropositive, placing the donor among the roughly 300 seropositive members of the cohort. Each donor provided a peripheral blood sample, and peripheral blood mononuclear cells were used for TCR beta sequencing. The Qiagen DNeasy Blood Extraction Kit was used to extract genomic DNA from the blood cell samples. The method was the immunoSEQ multiplex PCR assay. For the multiplex PCR, a mixture combining 60 forward primers for TCR Vbeta segments and 13 reverse primers for TCR Jbeta segments was used. The CDR3 region of rearranged TCR beta genes was amplified from genomic DNA by a multiplex PCR assay. The Illumina HiSeq System was used to sequence the amplified TCR beta libraries as 87-base-pair reads. Per the original workflow: Across the 600 to 700 repertoires, a later analysis counted some 80 million unique TCR beta chains, roughly 11 million of which were shared by at least two donors. To remove PCR and sequencing errors, raw reads were error-corrected and collapsed into unique sequences using a nearest-neighbor algorithm that merged closely related sequences. V, D and J gene segments were assigned by aligning CDR3 sequences to IMGT reference sequences. Each retained sequence needed at least a six-nucleotide match to both a V gene segment and a J gene segment. A rearrangement counted as productive if the CDR3 had no stop codons and remained in frame with V and J, and every other rearrangement counted as non-productive. Following IMGT convention, CDR3 was defined as the stretch from the second conserved V-encoded cysteine to the conserved J-encoded phenylalanine. In an earlier analysis of around 640 of the donors, sequences lacking an unambiguous match to a single V gene segment were excluded. An earlier analysis of over 450 of the donors classified V segments as functional when productive rearrangements were above 56.7% and as segregating when the standard deviation between donors was above 5%. A statistical classification framework was developed to diagnose cytomegalovirus status using the catalog of TCR beta chain sequences. In a later analysis, V and J genes were assigned by comparing TCR nucleotide sequences against IMGT/GENE-DB human TR gene sequences. Using the TCRdist pipeline, a later analysis assigned CDR3 sequences along with most-parsimonious VDJ recombination scenarios. A later analysis defined each TCR beta chain by its CDR3 amino acid sequence plus V-gene family, and excluded reads lacking a unique V-gene family. In a later analysis, 450 to 600 highly shared, low-generation-probability nucleotide sequences were removed to address suspected cross-contamination and a sequencing artifact. For each public chain, a later analysis derived a clonal expansion index from normalized ranks of inferred template counts within each repertoire. In a later analysis, generation probabilities were computed using a VDJ recombination model fitted to out-of-frame rearrangements, and the results were checked against IGoR. In a later analysis, TCR-TCR, TCR-HLA and TCR-CMV co-occurrence was scored with hypergeometric tests, and a repertoire-size bias correction was applied to TCR pairs. A later analysis estimated false discovery rates by permuting HLA or CMV assignments 20 times. In a later analysis, co-occurring TCRs were grouped using DBSCAN, and TCRdist sequence similarity was added for clustering within HLA-allele-positive subsets. Co-occurrence clustering excluded repertoires with fewer than 30,000 or more than 120,000 public chains, plus five with anomalous nucleotide sharing. In TCRdb, the immuneACCESS table is reduced to in-frame sequences with V and J assigned. These tables do not hold every clone; where another copy was compared, an unresolved V gene accounts for under half, and the others remain unexplained. V and J calls plus clone size are reproduced from that table; the DNA served to infer D and trimming. The sample table shows about 180,000 clones, and 81% are seen once. 4% to 5% of the sample is in the top ten clones.

The junction carries 9 bases between V and J, which are trimmed by 3 bases and 2 bases respectively. From cysteine to phenylalanine, the CDR3 is 14 amino acids long. The kept DNA is CDR3 alone, 42 bases in frame from the first base. The germline V gene gives CDR1 as SGDLS and CDR2 as YYNGEE. This clone was counted once. Its binding antigen is unknown. There are no base qualities to consult, and no much larger clone falls within one base. The clonotype originates from a woman in her late teens or twenties in good health and CMV-seropositive. Sample: PBMCs. The sequence is built from TRBV9 and TRBJ1-5; the D gene cannot be named for sure. The base sequence is TGTGCCAGCAGCGAGCGCGCTGGCAATCAGCCCCAGCATTTT. Its coded protein is CASSERAGNQPQHF.